The source of this TCR beta chain is a study of cytomegalovirus exposure and HLA in healthy donors. For the study at large: A prior study identified 110 million or so unique TCR beta sequences from 200 million or so T cells.

PCR used 60 Vbeta primers and 13 Jbeta primers. Repertoires were generated with immunoSEQ multiplex PCR, while TCRdb's copy carries only in-frame clones and drops some. The sample lists some 100,000 clones; approximately 74% were seen once. As regards this clone: Its antigen is unidentified.

Germline values: CDR1 MNHEY, CDR2 SVGAGI. Trimming pared 0 bases from V and 6 bases from J, leaving 15 bases between. CDR3 length equals 15 residues. Findings and caveats of the study: Segments of the TCR beta V type were, in most cases, productive about 87% or about 30% of the time in an earlier analysis. According to the study, about 180 TCR beta chains were cytomegalovirus-associated. Highly shared variants forming one cluster were likely a sequencing artifact.

V usage is TRBV6-5 and J usage is TRBJ2-7, with D maybe TRBD2 (5 bases). The source is a woman in her 50s in good health and CMV-seropositive. The source material was PBMCs. The CDR3 DNA is TGTGCCAGCAGTTACTCGTCGTCCGGACGGGGCGAGCAGTACTTC. It yields the protein CASSYSSSGRGEQYF.